Listed below are T cell receptor beta chains from one sample, sequenced in a study of cytomegalovirus exposure and HLA in healthy donors. Here immunoSEQ multiplex PCR was the method, and the copy in TCRdb shows in-frame clones only, minus some. The sample consists of about 190,000 clones, about nine tenths of them appearing once. Sequencing was carried out using PBMCs. The receptors here all came from a boy aged 2 to 10 in good health and CMV-seronegative. CDR3s include the opening cysteine and the closing phenylalanine or tryptophan. Each record gives: D gene, V gene, J gene, clone size, CDR3 protein, CDR3 DNA. A D gene is named only where the DNA matches it firmly. Clone size is given for some rows only: seen once, a few or many times, or a class if the clone is expanded.

NA	TRBV29-1	TRBJ2-7	NA	CSVAGGDREKEQYF	TGCAGCGTTGCCGGGGGGGACAGGGAGAAAGAGCAGTACTTC
TRBD1	TRBV15	TRBJ2-1	NA	CATSGTDSYNEQFF	TGTGCCACTTCCGGGACAGACTCCTACAATGAGCAGTTCTTC
NA	TRBV27	TRBJ1-1	NA	CASSLLGGNTEAFF	TGTGCCAGCAGTTTATTAGGCGGGAACACTGAAGCTTTCTTT
TRBD1	TRBV25-1	TRBJ2-3	NA	CASSETQGAADTQYF	TGTGCCAGCAGTGAAACCCAGGGGGCTGCAGATACGCAGTATTTT
NA	TRBV29-1	TRBJ2-7	NA	CSDAAGVSYEQYF	TGCAGCGATGCGGCAGGGGTCTCCTACGAGCAGTACTTC
TRBD1	TRBV18	TRBJ2-2	NA	CASSPIPGTETANTGELFF	TGTGCCAGCTCACCGATACCCGGGACAGAGACCGCGAACACCGGGGAGCTGTTTTTT
NA	TRBV30	TRBJ2-2	NA	CAWGSRGPRVAGELFF	TGTGCCTGGGGCTCCAGGGGCCCTCGGGTGGCCGGGGAGCTGTTTTTT
NA	TRBV6-5	TRBJ2-1	NA	CASSEDLYNEQFF	TGTGCCAGCAGTGAAGACTTATACAATGAGCAGTTCTTC
NA	TRBV2	TRBJ1-2	NA	CASLGGITNYGYTF	TGTGCCAGCCTTGGAGGGATTACCAACTATGGCTACACCTTC
NA	TRBV30	TRBJ2-7	NA	CAWKREKWDEQYF	TGTGCCTGGAAACGGGAGAAATGGGACGAGCAGTACTTC
TRBD1	TRBV28	TRBJ2-3	NA	CASSRRTGGGTDTQYF	TGTGCCAGCAGTCGCCGGACAGGGGGCGGGACAGATACGCAGTATTTT
TRBD1	TRBV6-5	TRBJ2-7	NA	CASSYVRTGAYEQYF	TGTGCCAGCAGTTACGTTCGGACAGGGGCGTACGAGCAGTACTTC
TRBD2	TRBV27	TRBJ2-5	NA	CASSFTGLAGSQYF	TGTGCCAGCAGTTTCACGGGACTAGCTGGGTCCCAGTACTTC
NA	TRBV4-1	TRBJ1-2	NA	CASSLLGYEAGPYYNYGYTF	TGCGCCAGCAGCCTCCTTGGTTATGAAGCGGGGCCTTATTATAACTATGGCTACACCTTC
TRBD2	TRBV7-9	TRBJ2-7	NA	CASSSRDYHYEQYF	TGTGCCAGCAGCTCTCGGGACTACCACTACGAGCAGTACTTC
TRBD1	TRBV5-1	TRBJ1-1	NA	CASSQDRADTEAFF	TGCGCCAGCAGCCAGGACAGGGCCGACACTGAAGCTTTCTTT
NA	TRBV6-1	TRBJ1-2	NA	CASSDGGGAYGYTF	TGTGCCAGCAGTGATGGTGGAGGAGCTTATGGCTACACCTTC
NA	TRBV6-5	TRBJ2-7	NA	CASSYGGGGEQYF	TGTGCCAGCAGCTACGGAGGGGGCGGCGAGCAGTACTTC
TRBD1	TRBV9	TRBJ2-5	NA	CASSRSDRGETQYF	TGTGCCAGCAGCCGAAGTGACAGGGGAGAGACCCAGTACTTC
NA	TRBV30	TRBJ2-5	once	CALLRLVKNSGEQYF	TGTGCCTTATTGCGACTAGTTAAGAACTCTGGAGAGCAGTACTTC
TRBD1	TRBV28	TRBJ2-3	NA	CASSLVRTGGTDTQYF	TGTGCCAGCAGTTTAGTCCGGACAGGGGGAACAGATACGCAGTATTTT
NA	TRBV14	TRBJ2-2	few	CASSQSAGASGELFF	TGTGCCAGCAGCCAGTCTGCAGGGGCCTCCGGGGAGCTGTTTTTT
NA	TRBV6-1	TRBJ1-1	NA	CASSGGFGDEAFF	TGTGCCAGCAGTGGAGGGTTTGGGGATGAAGCTTTCTTT
NA	TRBV6-4	TRBJ1-1	NA	CASRRTSNTEAFF	TGTGCCAGCAGGAGGACAAGCAACACTGAAGCTTTCTTT
TRBD1	TRBV28	TRBJ2-3	NA	CASSPQGADTQYF	TGTGCCAGCAGTCCACAGGGGGCAGATACGCAGTATTTT
NA	TRBV14	TRBJ2-1	NA	CASSQVRGLNEQFF	TGTGCCAGCAGCCAAGTACGAGGGCTCAATGAGCAGTTCTTC
NA	TRBV7-9	TRBJ1-3	NA	CASSFKDIRSGNTIYF	TGTGCCAGCAGCTTTAAGGACATTCGCTCTGGAAACACCATATATTTT
NA	TRBV18	TRBJ1-3	NA	CASSPTGSSGNTIYF	TGTGCCAGCTCCCCTACAGGCAGCTCTGGAAACACCATATATTTT
NA	TRBV18	TRBJ1-1	NA	CASSPPVGTRSQNTEAFF	TGTGCCAGCTCACCACCCGTCGGGACTCGATCGCAGAACACTGAAGCTTTCTTT
NA	TRBV7-9	TRBJ1-1	NA	CASSFEGSTEAFF	TGTGCCAGCAGCTTTGAAGGGAGCACTGAAGCTTTCTTT
TRBD1	TRBV5-1	TRBJ2-3	NA	CASNLAGTGGRDHTDTQYF	TGCGCCAGCAACCTTGCCGGGACAGGGGGCCGGGATCACACAGATACGCAGTATTTT
TRBD1	TRBV5-1	TRBJ2-1	NA	CASSFRGTGGRNEQFF	TGCGCCAGCAGCTTCCGCGGGACAGGGGGAAGAAATGAGCAGTTCTTC
TRBD2	TRBV4-1	TRBJ2-1	NA	CASSQDPWGGRDNEQFF	TGCGCCAGCAGCCAAGACCCCTGGGGCGGGAGGGACAATGAGCAGTTCTTC
NA	TRBV27	TRBJ2-1	NA	CASRGGHEQFF	TGTGCCAGCCGTGGGGGCCATGAGCAGTTCTTC
TRBD1	TRBV7-2	TRBJ2-1	NA	CASSFRPGQGWQFF	TGTGCCAGCAGCTTTAGACCTGGACAGGGGTGGCAGTTCTTC
NA	TRBV9	TRBJ1-6	NA	CASSVVGEGPPLHF	TGTGCCAGCAGCGTAGTGGGGGAGGGTCCACCCCTCCACTTT
TRBD2	TRBV28	TRBJ2-7	NA	CASRNSGRAKYEQYF	TGTGCCAGCAGGAATAGCGGGAGGGCTAAGTACGAGCAGTACTTC
TRBD1	TRBV29-1	TRBJ1-1	NA	CSAVPRTGGSFTEAFF	TGCAGCGCCGTACCACGGACAGGAGGTTCATTCACTGAAGCTTTCTTT